The 5 T cell receptor beta chains presented below share a single source sample, sequenced in a study of T cell changes during pregnancy in multiple sclerosis. The method was immunoSEQ multiplex PCR; TCRdb's version includes in-frame clones alone and lacks a portion of them. The sample carries more than 35,000 clones, 88% recorded once. The sample in question was CD4+ T cells from peripheral blood mononuclear cells, obtained in the first trimester of pregnancy. The receptor source for this set is a female donor with multiple sclerosis, enrolled in a pregnancy study.

This clone has a single count. The chain uses TRBV6-5 and TRBJ1-2; possibly TRBD1 for D (6 bases). CDR3 size: 15 residues. Germline-derived CDR1 and CDR2 are MNHEY and SVGAGI. V was trimmed by 4 bases and J by 2 bases, leaving 14 bases between them. DNA for the CDR3: TGTGCCAGCAGTTCCATCCTGGACAGCAACTATGGCTACACCTTC. Translated: CASSSILDSNYGYTF.

V usage is TRBV27 and J usage is TRBJ2-5; possibly TRBD1 for D (5 bases). The CDR3 is made up of 15 amino acids. The germline V and J ends were trimmed by 2 bases and 2 bases, with 12 bases remaining between them. The germline gives CDR1 MNHEY, CDR2 SMNVEV (reference sequence). The CDR3 loop is CASSLRYRLQETQYF. The CDR3 DNA reads as TGTGCCAGCAGTTTAAGATACAGGTTACAAGAGACCCAGTACTTC.

The chain uses TRBV6-1 and TRBJ1-1; 10 positions agree with TRBD1. V was pared by 3 bases and J by 4 bases, with 5 bases of the junction left unmatched. Per the germline V gene, CDR1 is MNHNS and CDR2 is SASEGT. The CDR3 has 15 amino acids. CDR3 residues: CASSEEDRGATEAFF. Here the CDR3 DNA reads TGTGCCAGCAGTGAGGAGGACAGGGGGGCCACTGAAGCTTTCTTT.

There are a few counts of this clone. CDR3 nucleotides: TGTGCCAGCAGCTTCAACAGACAGGGGGGAGATGCTTTCTTT. Translation: CASSFNRQGGDAFF. The gene calls are TRBV5-8 and TRBJ1-1; the match to TRBD1 covers 9 bases. The length of the CDR3 is 14 residues. The trim removed 2 bases at V and 11 bases at J, leaving 10 bases unmatched. Germline values: CDR1 SGHTS, CDR2 YDEGEE.

The chain uses TRBV9 and TRBJ2-1; 12 bases are shared with TRBD2. CDR1 and CDR2 from the germline V gene are SGDLS and YYNGEE. The CDR3 length is 15 residues. Unmatched junction bases numbered 2, after V lost 4 bases and J lost 3 bases. In DNA form, the CDR3 reads TGTGCCAGCAGCAAGACTAGCGGGAGCTACAATGAGCAGTTCTTC. Its translation is CASSKTSGSYNEQFF.